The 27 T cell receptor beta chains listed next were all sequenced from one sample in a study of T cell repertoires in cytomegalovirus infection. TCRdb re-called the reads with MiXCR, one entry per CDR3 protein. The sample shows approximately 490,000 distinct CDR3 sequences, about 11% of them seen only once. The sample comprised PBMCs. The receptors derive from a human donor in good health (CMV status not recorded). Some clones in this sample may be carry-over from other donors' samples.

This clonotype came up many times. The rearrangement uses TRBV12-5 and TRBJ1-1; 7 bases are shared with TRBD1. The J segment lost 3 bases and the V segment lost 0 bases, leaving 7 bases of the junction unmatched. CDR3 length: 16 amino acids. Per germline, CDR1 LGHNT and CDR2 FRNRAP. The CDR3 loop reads CASGLVPWDSYTEAFF. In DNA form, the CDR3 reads TGTGCTAGTGGTTTGGTACCCTGGGACAGTTACACTGAAGCTTTCTTT.

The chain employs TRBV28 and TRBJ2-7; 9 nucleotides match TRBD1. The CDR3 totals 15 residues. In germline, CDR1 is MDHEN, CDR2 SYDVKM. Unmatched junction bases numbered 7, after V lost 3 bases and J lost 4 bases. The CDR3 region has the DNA TGTGCCAGCAGTTTCATGGGACAGGGAGGTTACGAGCAGTACTTC. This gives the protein CASSFMGQGGYEQYF.

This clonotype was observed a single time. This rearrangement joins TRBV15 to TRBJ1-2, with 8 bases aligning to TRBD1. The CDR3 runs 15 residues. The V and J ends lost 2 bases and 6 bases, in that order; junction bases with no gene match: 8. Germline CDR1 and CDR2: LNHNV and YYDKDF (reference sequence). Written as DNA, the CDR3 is TGTGCCACCAGCAGATGGGACAGGAGGGACGATGGCTACACCTTC. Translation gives CATSRWDRRDDGYTF.

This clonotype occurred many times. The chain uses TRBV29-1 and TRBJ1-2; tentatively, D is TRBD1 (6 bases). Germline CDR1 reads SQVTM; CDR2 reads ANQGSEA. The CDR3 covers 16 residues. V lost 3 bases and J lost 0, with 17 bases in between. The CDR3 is CSVDSRGISTNYGYTF. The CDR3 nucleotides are TGCAGCGTTGACTCCAGGGGCATATCGACTAACTATGGCTACACCTTC.

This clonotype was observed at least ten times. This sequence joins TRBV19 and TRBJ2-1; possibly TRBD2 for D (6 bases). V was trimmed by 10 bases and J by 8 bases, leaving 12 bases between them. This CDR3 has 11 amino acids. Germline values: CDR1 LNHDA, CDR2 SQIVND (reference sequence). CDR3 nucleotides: TGTGCCACCCGACTAGTCGATGAGCAGTTCTTC. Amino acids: CATRLVDEQFF.

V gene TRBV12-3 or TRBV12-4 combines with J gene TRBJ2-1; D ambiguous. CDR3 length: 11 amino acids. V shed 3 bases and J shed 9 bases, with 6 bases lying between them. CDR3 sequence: CASSFLVEQFF. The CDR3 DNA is TGTGCCAGCAGTTTCTTGGTTGAGCAGTTCTTC.

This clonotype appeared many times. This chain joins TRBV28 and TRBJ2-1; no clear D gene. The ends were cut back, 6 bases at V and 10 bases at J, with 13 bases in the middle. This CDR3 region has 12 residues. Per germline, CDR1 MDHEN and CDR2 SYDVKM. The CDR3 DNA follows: TGTGCCAGCAGCCGTTCAGGAACAGAGCAGTTCTTC. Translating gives CASSRSGTEQFF.

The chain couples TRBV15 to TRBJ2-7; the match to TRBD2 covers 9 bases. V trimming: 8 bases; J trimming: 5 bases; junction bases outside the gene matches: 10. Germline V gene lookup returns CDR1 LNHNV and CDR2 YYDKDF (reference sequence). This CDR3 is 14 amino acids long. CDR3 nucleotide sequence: TGTGCCACCTGCCCTAGCGGGAATATCAACGAGCAGTACTTC. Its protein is CATCPSGNINEQYF.

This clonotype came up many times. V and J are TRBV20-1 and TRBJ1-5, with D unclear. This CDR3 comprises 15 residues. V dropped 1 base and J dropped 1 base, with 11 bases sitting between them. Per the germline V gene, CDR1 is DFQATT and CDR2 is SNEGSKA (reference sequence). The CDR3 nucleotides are TGCAGTGCTAGAGGAGGCTCGGACAGCAATCAGCCCCAGCATTTT. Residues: CSARGGSDSNQPQHF.

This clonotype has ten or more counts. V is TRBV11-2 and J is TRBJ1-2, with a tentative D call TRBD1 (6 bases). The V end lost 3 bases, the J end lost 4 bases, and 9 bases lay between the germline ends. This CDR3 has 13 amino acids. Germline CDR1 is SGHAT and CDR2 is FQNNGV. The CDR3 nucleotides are TGTGCCAGCAGCTTCGCGGGGGCCTATGGCTACACCTTC. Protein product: CASSFAGAYGYTF. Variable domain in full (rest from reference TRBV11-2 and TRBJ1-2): EAGVAQSPRYKIIEKRQSVAFWCNPISGHATLYWYQQILGQGPKLLIQFQNNGVVDDSQLPKDRFSAERLKGVDSTLKIQPAKLEDSAVYLCASSFAGAYGYTFGSGTRLTVV.

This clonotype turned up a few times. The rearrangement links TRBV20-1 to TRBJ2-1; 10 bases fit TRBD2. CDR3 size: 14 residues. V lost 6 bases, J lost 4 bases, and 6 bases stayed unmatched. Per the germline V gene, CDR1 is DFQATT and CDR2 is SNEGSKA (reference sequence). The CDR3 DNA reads TGCAGTGCAACTCGGACTAGCGGATACAATGAGCAGTTCTTC. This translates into CSATRTSGYNEQFF.

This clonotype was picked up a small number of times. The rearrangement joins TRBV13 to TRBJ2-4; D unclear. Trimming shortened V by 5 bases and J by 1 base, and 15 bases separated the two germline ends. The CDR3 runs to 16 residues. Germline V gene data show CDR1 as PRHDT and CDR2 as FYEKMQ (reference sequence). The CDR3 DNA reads TGTGCCAGCAGCCCCCCGGGTCGGGCTGCCAAAAACATTCAGTACTTC. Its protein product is CASSPPGRAAKNIQYF.

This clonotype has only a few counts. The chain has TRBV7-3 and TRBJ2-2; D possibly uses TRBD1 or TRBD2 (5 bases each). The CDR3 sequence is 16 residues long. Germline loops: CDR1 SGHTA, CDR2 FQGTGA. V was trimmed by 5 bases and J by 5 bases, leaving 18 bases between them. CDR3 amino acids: CASSLSGTPGTGELFF. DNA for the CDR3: TGTGCCAGCAGCCTATCCGGGACCCCAGGGACCGGGGAGCTGTTTTTT.

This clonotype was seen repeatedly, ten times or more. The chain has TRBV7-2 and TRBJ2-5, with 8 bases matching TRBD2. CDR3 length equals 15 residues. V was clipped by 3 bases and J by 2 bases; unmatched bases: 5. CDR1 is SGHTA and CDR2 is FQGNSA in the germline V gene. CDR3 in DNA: TGTGCCAGCAGCTTGCTATTAGCGGGACAAGAGACCCAGTACTTC. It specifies CASSLLLAGQETQYF. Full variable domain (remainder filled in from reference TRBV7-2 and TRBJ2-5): GAGVSQSPSNKVTEKGKDVELRCDPISGHTALYWYRQSLGQGLEFLIYFQGNSAPDKSGLPSDRFSAERTGGSVSTLTIQRTQQEDSAVYLCASSLLLAGQETQYFGPGTRLLVL.

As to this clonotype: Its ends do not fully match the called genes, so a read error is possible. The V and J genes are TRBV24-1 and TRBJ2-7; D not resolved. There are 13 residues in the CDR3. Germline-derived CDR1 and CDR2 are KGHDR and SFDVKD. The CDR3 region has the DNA TGTGCCATCAGTGATCCCGCCCCCTACGAGCAGTACTTC. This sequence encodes CAISDPAPYEQYF.

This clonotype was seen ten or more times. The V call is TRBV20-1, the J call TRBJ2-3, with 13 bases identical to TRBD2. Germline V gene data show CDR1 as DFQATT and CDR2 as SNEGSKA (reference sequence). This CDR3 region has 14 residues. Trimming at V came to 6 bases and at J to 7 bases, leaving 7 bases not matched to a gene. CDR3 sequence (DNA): TGCAGTGCCCGACTAGCGGGAGGTACAAATACGCAGTATTTT. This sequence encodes CSARLAGGTNTQYF.

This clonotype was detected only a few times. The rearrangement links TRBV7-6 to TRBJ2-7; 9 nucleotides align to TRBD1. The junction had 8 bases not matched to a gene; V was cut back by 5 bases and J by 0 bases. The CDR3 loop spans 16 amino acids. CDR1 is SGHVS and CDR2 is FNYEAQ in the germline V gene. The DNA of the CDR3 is TGTGCCAGCAGCCCGGGACAGGGATTGAGCTCCTACGAGCAGTACTTC. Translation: CASSPGQGLSSYEQYF.

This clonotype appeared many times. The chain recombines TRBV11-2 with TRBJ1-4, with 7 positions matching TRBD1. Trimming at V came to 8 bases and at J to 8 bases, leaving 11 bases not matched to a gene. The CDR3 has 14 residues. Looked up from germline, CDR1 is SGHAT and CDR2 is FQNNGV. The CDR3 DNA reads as TGTGCCAGCGGGCCCTACGGGACAGCCGAAAAACTGTTTTTT. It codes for CASGPYGTAEKLFF.

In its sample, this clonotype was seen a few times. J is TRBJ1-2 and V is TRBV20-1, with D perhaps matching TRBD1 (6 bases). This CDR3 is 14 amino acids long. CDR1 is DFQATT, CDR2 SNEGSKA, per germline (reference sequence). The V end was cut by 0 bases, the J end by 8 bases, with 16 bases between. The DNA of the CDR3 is TGCAGTGCTAGAGATGTGGGGGCAGGCGGCGGCTACACCTTC. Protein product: CSARDVGAGGGYTF.

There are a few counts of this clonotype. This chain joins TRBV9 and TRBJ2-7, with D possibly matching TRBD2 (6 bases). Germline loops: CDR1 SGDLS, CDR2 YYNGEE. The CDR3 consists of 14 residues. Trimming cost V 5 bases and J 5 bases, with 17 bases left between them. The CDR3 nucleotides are TGTGCCAGCAGTCCAGTGGGGGGTGCCAACGAGCAGTACTTC. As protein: CASSPVGGANEQYF.

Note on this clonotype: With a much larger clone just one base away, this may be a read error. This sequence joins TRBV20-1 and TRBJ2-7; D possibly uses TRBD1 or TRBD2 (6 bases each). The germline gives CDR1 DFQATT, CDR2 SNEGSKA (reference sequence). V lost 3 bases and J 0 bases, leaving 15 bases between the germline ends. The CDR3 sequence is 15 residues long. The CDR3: CSASGGQVYSYEQYF. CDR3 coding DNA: TGCAGTGCTAGCGGGGGCCAGGTTTACTCCTACGAGCAGTACTTC.

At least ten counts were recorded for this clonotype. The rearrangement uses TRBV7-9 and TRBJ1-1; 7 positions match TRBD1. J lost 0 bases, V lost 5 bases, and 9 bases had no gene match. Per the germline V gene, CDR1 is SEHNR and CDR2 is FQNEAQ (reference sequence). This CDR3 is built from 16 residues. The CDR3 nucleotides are TGTGCCAGCAGCGCTAACAGGGGCCTTATGAACACTGAAGCTTTCTTT. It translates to CASSANRGLMNTEAFF.

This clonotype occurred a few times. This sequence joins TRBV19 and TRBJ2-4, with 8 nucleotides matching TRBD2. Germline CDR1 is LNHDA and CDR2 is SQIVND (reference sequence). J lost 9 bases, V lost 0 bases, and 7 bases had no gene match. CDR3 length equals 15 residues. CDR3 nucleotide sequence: TGTGCCAGTAGTATAGATTCGGGAGGGGCGAGCATTCAGTACTTC. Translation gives CASSIDSGGASIQYF.

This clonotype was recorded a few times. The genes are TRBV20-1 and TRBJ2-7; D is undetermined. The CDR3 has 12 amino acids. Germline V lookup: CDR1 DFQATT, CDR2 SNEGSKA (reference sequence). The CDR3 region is CSANDQTYEQYF. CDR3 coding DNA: TGCAGCGCCAACGACCAGACTTACGAGCAGTACTTC.

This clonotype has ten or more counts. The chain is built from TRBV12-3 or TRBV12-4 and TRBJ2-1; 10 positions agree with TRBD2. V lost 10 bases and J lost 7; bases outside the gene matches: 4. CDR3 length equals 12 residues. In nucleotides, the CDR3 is TGTGCCACGAAGCGGGAGGGGAATGAGCAGTTCTTC. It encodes CATKREGNEQFF.

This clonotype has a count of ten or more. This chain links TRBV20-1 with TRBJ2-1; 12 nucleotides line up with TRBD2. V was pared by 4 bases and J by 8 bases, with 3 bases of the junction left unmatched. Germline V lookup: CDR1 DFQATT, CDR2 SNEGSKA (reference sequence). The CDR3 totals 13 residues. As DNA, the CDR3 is TGCAGTGCTACTAGCGGGAGGGGCGATGAGCAGTTCTTC. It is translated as CSATSGRGDEQFF.

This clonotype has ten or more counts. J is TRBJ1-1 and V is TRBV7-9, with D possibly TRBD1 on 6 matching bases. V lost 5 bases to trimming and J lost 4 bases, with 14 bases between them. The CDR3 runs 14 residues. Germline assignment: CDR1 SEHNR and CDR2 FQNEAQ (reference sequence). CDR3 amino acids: CASSRTDYSTEAFF. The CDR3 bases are TGTGCCAGCAGCCGGACAGATTATAGCACTGAAGCTTTCTTT.